One sample yielded the 6 T cell receptor beta chains listed below, sequenced in a study of T cells in Graves' hyperthyroidism and ophthalmopathy. Amplified regions were TCR beta CDR3 sequences from RNA transcripts. HTBI primers were used for first-round RT-PCR of the TCR CDR3. TCRdb re-called the multiplex PCR reads through MiXCR, storing one row per CDR3 protein. The sample carries about 500,000 distinct CDR3 sequences, roughly a sixth recorded once. Sequencing used blood. The receptors were gathered from a woman aged 18-29 years with Graves' hyperthyroidism.

The chain is built from TRBV27 and TRBJ1-6, with D uncertain. Germline CDR1 and CDR2: MNHEY and SMNVEV (reference sequence). The CDR3 is made up of 15 amino acids. The V end was cut by 0 bases, the J end by 6 bases, with 9 bases between. The CDR3 is CASSLSNLLNSPLHF. In DNA form, the CDR3 reads TGTGCCAGCAGTTTATCGAACTTACTTAATTCACCCCTCCACTTT.

As regards this clonotype: The conserved phenylalanine or tryptophan is not found at the CDR3 terminus, so this likely reflects a read error. This chain uses TRBV4-1 with TRBJ2-3; 14 bases map to TRBD2. Germline V gene sequence: CDR1 MGHRA, CDR2 YSYEKL. The J segment lost 0 bases and the V segment lost 4 bases, leaving 9 bases of the junction unmatched. The CDR3 is made up of 19 amino acids. The CDR3 spells CASSPLETSGGVSTDTQYL. As DNA, the CDR3 is TGCGCCAGCAGCCCTCTCGAGACTAGCGGGGGGGTAAGCACAGATACGCAGTATCTT.

This sequence joins TRBV12-3 or TRBV12-4 and TRBJ2-7; 7 nucleotides match TRBD1. The CDR3 has 15 amino acids. Trimming cost V 6 bases and J 3 bases; bases outside gene matches: 11. As DNA, the CDR3 is TGTGCCAGCAGCCTCAGGGGGACCGTAAGCTACGAGCAGTACTTC. Amino acids: CASSLRGTVSYEQYF.

The table lists this clonotype with many counts. The J gene is TRBJ2-7, the V gene TRBV2, with no clear D. Trimming left V 4 bases short and J 0 bases short, with 10 bases between. CDR1 is SNHLY and CDR2 is FYNNEI in the germline V gene. There are 14 residues in the CDR3. The CDR3 loop is CASSVMLSSYEQYF. Here the CDR3 DNA reads TGTGCCAGCAGTGTGATGTTGAGCTCCTACGAGCAGTACTTC.

This clonotype was seen more than once but under ten times. CDR3 loop: CASSRIASGNTIYF. The CDR3 bases are TGTGCCAGCAGCCGTATTGCCTCTGGAAACACCATATATTTT. J is TRBJ1-3 and V is TRBV7-9; no definite D call. This CDR3 region has 14 residues. V lost 5 bases and J 0 bases, leaving 8 bases between the germline ends. Germline assignment: CDR1 SEHNR and CDR2 FQNEAQ (reference sequence).

The sample holds a few counts of this clonotype. The V and J genes are TRBV6-1 and TRBJ1-5; tentative D call: TRBD1 (6 bases). CDR1 and CDR2 from the germline V gene are MNHNS and SASEGT. Trimming cost V 5 bases and J 4 bases, with 12 bases left between them. This CDR3 contains 14 residues. The CDR3 nucleotides read TGTGCCAGCAGTAACAGGGCCAGGAATCAGCCCCAGCATTTT. This sequence encodes CASSNRARNQPQHF.